A single TCR beta chain is shown here with its context. The sample originates from a study of blood T cell repertoires in COVID-19. Measured with immunoSEQ multiplex PCR; TCRdb has only the in-frame clones, and not every one. The sample yields about 34,000 clones, approximately 80% seen once. Germline CDR1 reads MNHNY; CDR2 reads SVGAGI (reference sequence). This CDR3 region has 16 residues. The germline V and J ends were trimmed by 5 bases and 0 bases, with 14 bases remaining between them. This chain uses TRBV6-6 with TRBJ2-1; no reliable D call. The sequencing input was peripheral blood. The clonotype comes from a man aged 80 or over with acute or convalescent COVID-19. Here the CDR3 DNA reads TGTGCCAGCAGTCGACCCCTGGCCAACTCCTACAATGAGCAGTTCTTC. Residues: CASSRPLANSYNEQFF.